Included here is one T cell receptor beta chain sequence, with context. This entry belongs to a study of blood T cell repertoires in COVID-19. Original data processing: Counts of nucleated cells, estimated from reference gene primer amplification, were obtained. TCRdb's copy holds only in-frame clones and misses some; the assay was immunoSEQ multiplex PCR. Clonal size and the V and J genes are those of that table, whereas D and trimming came from the DNA. The sample lists some 460,000 clones; 87% were seen once. The study drew participants aged about 18 to 95 years from some 24 US areas. The recovered donors of Cohort 3 showed two negative PCRs, clearance, or symptom resolution. The clonotype comes from a woman younger than 30 who had recovered from COVID-19. Material for sequencing was PBMCs or T cells enriched from blood (not recorded which).

CDR3 loop: CASLGDLAGGTDTQYF. DNA for the CDR3: TGTGCCAGCCTGGGTGATTTAGCGGGGGGCACAGATACGCAGTATTTT. This chain joins TRBV7-9 and TRBJ2-3; 9 bases fit TRBD2. CDR3 length: 16 residues. The V and J ends lost 8 bases and 1 base, in that order; junction bases with no gene match: 10. The germline CDR1 and CDR2 sequences are SEHNR and FQNEAQ (reference sequence).